Sequencing of this T cell receptor (beta chain) was carried out in a study of T cell repertoires in cytomegalovirus infection. V was clipped by 10 bases and J by 8 bases; unmatched bases: 12. Germline lookup yields CDR1 MNHEY and CDR2 SVGEGT. The CDR3 runs to 15 residues. TCRdb itself ran the reads through MiXCR, one entry per CDR3 protein. The data contain approximately 310,000 distinct CDR3 sequences, roughly 25% of them singletons. Concerning this clonotype itself: Its antigen is not identified.

The sequenced sample was cultured PBMCs, obtained from culture after CMV antigen stimulation. This TCR derives from a human donor in good health (CMV status not recorded). Some clones in this sample may be carry-over from other donors' samples. J is TRBJ2-1 and V is TRBV6-2 or TRBV6-3; 12 bases map to TRBD2. The CDR3 bases are TGTGCCACCCTACTAGCGGGAGGCCCTTTAGATGAGCAGTTCTTC. Residues: CATLLAGGPLDEQFF.